These 10 T cell receptor beta chains came from one sample sequenced in a study of early T cells in non-severe SARS-CoV-2 infection. TCRdb re-called the 5' RACE reads with MiXCR, one entry per CDR3 protein. In the table there are around 33,000 distinct CDR3 sequences, around 4.4% of which are singletons. Sequenced sample: whole blood. These receptors were collected from an adult who was a healthcare worker with PCR-confirmed SARS-CoV-2 infection or an uninfected control (not recorded which).

This clonotype was counted a few times. The chain links TRBV6-6 to TRBJ2-2; tentatively, D is TRBD1 (6 bases). Germline V lookup: CDR1 MNHNY, CDR2 SVGAGI (reference sequence). This CDR3 is built from 14 residues. Trimming took 8 bases from V and 4 from J, leaving 14 bases between them. The CDR3 reads CASGDSGATGELFF. For the CDR3, the DNA is TGTGCCAGCGGCGACTCAGGGGCCACCGGGGAGCTGTTTTTT.

In this sample, this clonotype turned up many times. V gene TRBV7-9 combines with J gene TRBJ1-2; D is perhaps TRBD1 (6 bases). V lost 5 bases to trimming and J lost 4 bases, with 17 bases between them. This CDR3 region has 15 residues. Germline V gives CDR1 SEHNR, CDR2 FQNEAQ (reference sequence). CDR3 coding DNA: TGTGCCAGCAGCACCGGCCGGGAAGGGGGCTATGGCTACACCTTC. Translated, it gives CASSTGREGGYGYTF.

This clonotype is judged medium-sized (0.01 to 0.1%). The chain recombines TRBV6-1 with TRBJ2-3; 12 positions agree with TRBD2. Germline trimming cut 6 bases from V and 4 bases from J; bases unmatched to any gene: 5. Germline V gene data show CDR1 as MNHNS and CDR2 as SASEGT. The CDR3 has 15 residues. CDR3 residues: CASSVTSGSPDTQYF. DNA for the CDR3: TGTGCCAGCAGCGTGACTAGCGGGAGCCCAGATACGCAGTATTTT.

The chain is built from TRBV3-1 and TRBJ1-2; no clear D. V was shortened by 0 bases and J by 8 bases, with 13 bases between the two germline ends. The CDR3 runs to 14 residues. Germline CDR1 and CDR2: LGHDT and YNNKEL (reference sequence). The CDR3 spells CASSQERRRSGYTF. The CDR3 region has the DNA TGTGCCAGCAGCCAAGAACGGCGCAGGAGCGGCTACACCTTC.

This clonotype was picked up a small number of times. The CDR3 coding sequence is TGTGCCAGCGTCCGGGGGATCGGGGAAGAGACCCAGTACTTC. Its protein is CASVRGIGEETQYF. This chain uses TRBV3-1 with TRBJ2-5, with D maybe TRBD2 (6 bases). V lost 8 bases, J lost 3 bases, and 16 bases lay in between. Germline lookup yields CDR1 LGHDT and CDR2 YNNKEL (reference sequence). This CDR3 is 14 amino acids long.

This chain joins TRBV7-2 and TRBJ1-4; tentative D call: TRBD1 (5 bases). In germline, CDR1 is SGHTA, CDR2 FQGNSA. The CDR3 has 14 residues. Trimming shortened V by 1 base and J by 8 bases, and 11 bases separated the two germline ends. Here the CDR3 DNA reads TGTGCCAGCAGCTTAGGCCAGGGTGGGGAAAAACTGTTTTTT. This translates into CASSLGQGGEKLFF.

In its sample, this clonotype was seen many times. Here the CDR3 DNA reads TGCGCCAGCAGCCACTTACAGGGGGCGAGGACTGAAGCTTTCTTT. Translated, it gives CASSHLQGARTEAFF. The V call is TRBV4-1, the J call TRBJ1-1; 9 bases are a match to TRBD1. The CDR3 spans 15 residues. The V and J ends lost 3 bases and 5 bases, in that order; junction bases with no gene match: 7. Germline loops: CDR1 MGHRA, CDR2 YSYEKL.

This chain joins TRBV6-2 or TRBV6-3 and TRBJ2-1, with 8 bases that match TRBD1. Trimming cost V 5 bases and J 3 bases; bases outside gene matches: 6. Germline lookup yields CDR1 MNHEY and CDR2 SVGEGT. CDR3 size: 15 residues. CDR3 amino acids: CASSRDRSYYNEQFF. In DNA, the CDR3 is TGTGCCAGCAGTCGGGACAGGTCATACTACAATGAGCAGTTCTTC.

This clonotype was picked up many times. J is TRBJ2-1 and V is TRBV4-2; 8 bases fit TRBD2. CDR1 and CDR2 from the germline V gene are LGHNA and YNFKEQ. This CDR3 region has 15 residues. V shed 0 bases and J 5 bases; nucleotides not matched to a gene: 3. The DNA of the CDR3 is TGTGCCAGCAGCCAAGATAGGACTAGCAACAATGAGCAGTTCTTC. Its protein is CASSQDRTSNNEQFF.

Many counts were recorded for this clonotype. The chain joins TRBV6-1 to TRBJ1-5; D uncertain. The CDR3 totals 14 residues. Trimming stripped 6 bases from V and 7 bases from J, with 16 bases between. Germline V gene sequence: CDR1 MNHNS, CDR2 SASEGT. The CDR3 reads CASSAGGVKQPQHF. CDR3 coding DNA: TGTGCCAGCAGCGCAGGTGGGGTTAAACAGCCCCAGCATTTT.